The source of this TCR beta chain is a study of blood T cells in healthy people across ages. CDR1 is MNHNS and CDR2 is SASEGT in the germline V gene. The germline V and J ends were trimmed by 3 bases and 6 bases, with 11 bases remaining between them. This CDR3 region has 14 residues. A second PCR, run for roughly 7 to 12 cycles, used a sample-barcoded 5' primer plus a J-beta primer mix. Each sample yielded at least 2.5 million CDR3-containing paired-end reads. TCRdb processed the 5' RACE reads anew with MiXCR; each CDR3 protein has one entry. The data show more than 1,400,000 distinct CDR3 sequences, with 35% to 45% seen just once and 7% to 9% held by the top ten. In its sample, this clonotype was seen a few times. Its specificity is unknown. Donors were healthy Caucasian individuals from Russia aged roughly 6 to 100. The authors drew approximately 10 milliliters of peripheral blood from each donor.

Findings of the study overall: Strong correlation linked observed beta diversity and percent naive T cells.

The V and J genes are TRBV6-1 and TRBJ2-2; D is unclear. The sample taken for sequencing was blood. This sequence originates from a woman aged 18-29 years in good health. The CDR3: CASSDNLEAGELFF. In DNA form, the CDR3 reads TGTGCCAGCAGTGATAACTTGGAAGCCGGGGAGCTGTTTTTT.